Listed here are 10 T cell receptor beta chains from one sample, sequenced in a study of cytomegalovirus exposure and HLA in healthy donors. Primers: 60 Vbeta forward and 13 Jbeta reverse. Measured with immunoSEQ multiplex PCR; TCRdb has only the in-frame clones, and not every one. Seen here are 140,000 to 150,000 clones, approximately 80% observed once, and the top ten hold approximately 4.2%. Sequencing was performed on PBMCs. These receptors were collected from a middle-aged woman in good health and CMV-seropositive.

This CDR3 reads CASQGTGAGQPQHF. The CDR3 coding sequence is TGTGCCAGCCAAGGGACAGGGGCCGGGCAGCCCCAGCATTTT. V and J are TRBV7-2 and TRBJ1-5; 10 bases are a match to TRBD1. V was pared by 8 bases and J by 7 bases, with 8 bases of the junction left unmatched. The germline CDR1 and CDR2 sequences are SGHTA and FQGNSA. The CDR3 is made up of 14 amino acids. Complete variable domain (other parts from reference TRBV7-2 and TRBJ1-5): GAGVSQSPSNKVTEKGKDVELRCDPISGHTALYWYRQSLGQGLEFLIYFQGNSAPDKSGLPSDRFSAERTGGSVSTLTIQRTQQEDSAVYLCASQGTGAGQPQHFGDGTRLSIL.

This chain links TRBV6-1 with TRBJ1-5; TRBD1 might be the D (5 bases). CDR1 MNHNS and CDR2 SASEGT come from the germline V gene. V lost 8 bases to trimming and J lost 2 bases, with 13 bases between them. The CDR3 is 14 amino acids. For the CDR3, the DNA is TGTGCCAGCGTGGGGGGTCGGGGCAATCAGCCCCAGCATTTT. This gives the protein CASVGGRGNQPQHF.

The J gene is TRBJ1-2, the V gene TRBV28; D perhaps matches TRBD1 (5 bases). Germline loops: CDR1 MDHEN, CDR2 SYDVKM. CDR3 size: 15 residues. The ends were cut back, 6 bases at V and 8 bases at J, with 22 bases in the middle. The CDR3 nucleotides read TGTGCCAGCAGCTCAGTTGGGGAGGGGAGTTGGGGCTACACCTTC. It codes for CASSSVGEGSWGYTF.

This clone showed up just once. The chain links TRBV5-4 to TRBJ2-5; 9 nucleotides align to TRBD2. J lost 1 base, V lost 10 bases, and 8 bases had no gene match. CDR1 is SGHNT, CDR2 YYREEE, per germline (reference sequence). CDR3 length equals 14 residues. In DNA, the CDR3 is TGTGCCTGGAGGTTAGCGGGAGTCCAAGAGACCCAGTACTTC. Protein sequence: CAWRLAGVQETQYF.

The sample holds a few counts of this clone. The chain couples TRBV20-1 to TRBJ1-1; D not resolved. V was clipped by 2 bases and J by 5 bases, with 6 bases between them. CDR3 length: 11 residues. Germline loops: CDR1 DFQATT, CDR2 SNEGSKA (reference sequence). The CDR3 region has the DNA TGCAGTGCTAGACCGGGAACTGAAGCTTTCTTT. It encodes CSARPGTEAFF.

The chain combines TRBV9 with TRBJ1-1, with D uncertain. V lost 4 bases, J lost 2 bases, and 9 bases lay in between. The V gene's germline CDR1 is SGDLS and CDR2 YYNGEE. The CDR3 runs to 13 residues. The CDR3 DNA reads TGTGCCAGCAGCCCACTTATAAACACTGAAGCTTTCTTT. Its translation is CASSPLINTEAFF.

The V gene is TRBV5-4, the J gene TRBJ1-1; 9 bases align to TRBD1. The CDR3 is 13 amino acids. The V gene end was trimmed by 3 bases and the J gene end by 8 bases; junction bases not matched to a gene: 5. Per the germline V gene, CDR1 is SGHNT and CDR2 is YYREEE (reference sequence). The CDR3 sequence is CASSSPTGGEAFF. CDR3 in DNA: TGTGCCAGCAGCTCCCCAACAGGGGGCGAAGCTTTCTTT.

This rearrangement joins TRBV7-9 to TRBJ1-1; a possible D gene is TRBD1 (6 bases). Trimming stripped 5 bases from V and 3 bases from J, with 19 bases between. Germline V CDR1 and CDR2: SEHNR, FQNEAQ (reference sequence). The CDR3 runs to 16 residues. CDR3: CASSPPWGRGDTEAFF. The CDR3 DNA reads TGTGCCAGCAGCCCGCCATGGGGGCGAGGGGACACTGAAGCTTTCTTT.

The J gene is TRBJ2-7, the V gene TRBV15; 8 bases match TRBD1. Germline V CDR1 and CDR2: LNHNV, YYDKDF (reference sequence). This CDR3 has 14 amino acids. J was trimmed by 0 bases and V by 3 bases; bases with no gene match: 1. The CDR3 DNA reads as TGTGCCACCAGCAGGGACAGGGTCTCCTACGAGCAGTACTTC. Its protein is CATSRDRVSYEQYF.

CDR3 DNA: TGCGCCAGCAGTATGGGACAGGACTACGAGCAGTACTTC. As protein: CASSMGQDYEQYF. V gene TRBV10-1 combines with J gene TRBJ2-7; TRBD1 aligns across 8 bases. This CDR3 is 13 amino acids long. The trim removed 5 bases at V and 3 bases at J, leaving 3 bases unmatched. Germline V gene sequence: CDR1 WNHNN, CDR2 SYGVQD (reference sequence).